The rows below give T cell receptor beta chains drawn from one sample of a study of blood T cell repertoires in COVID-19. Repertoires were generated with immunoSEQ multiplex PCR, while TCRdb's copy carries only in-frame clones and drops some. The repertoire consists of 300,000 to 350,000 clones, with 75% to 90% occurring once and the leading ten covering under 3%. Sequencing input: peripheral blood. The receptors shown here come from a woman in her 30s with COVID-19, enrolled during active disease. Each CDR3 is given without its conserved first and last residue.

j_gene: TRBJ1-4; v_gene: TRBV28; CDR3aa: ASRPTGAEGEKLF
j_gene: TRBJ2-1; v_gene: TRBV4-1; CDR3aa: ASSQGPSATYNEQF
j_gene: TRBJ1-1; v_gene: TRBV10-2; CDR3aa: ASNRVNTEAF
j_gene: TRBJ2-2; v_gene: TRBV19; CDR3aa: ASSMSQANTGELF
j_gene: TRBJ2-7; v_gene: TRBV7-2; CDR3aa: ASSLIGGREEQY
j_gene: TRBJ1-1; v_gene: TRBV7-3; CDR3aa: ASSTNGGGTEAF
j_gene: TRBJ1-5; v_gene: TRBV30; CDR3aa: AWSVPRGGNQPQH
j_gene: TRBJ2-1; v_gene: TRBV7-7; CDR3aa: ASSVGTGAYNEQF
j_gene: TRBJ2-3; v_gene: TRBV5-5; CDR3aa: ASSFGWRTGGIDTQY
j_gene: TRBJ1-2; v_gene: TRBV19; CDR3aa: ASSAVVGGRYGYT
j_gene: TRBJ1-2; v_gene: TRBV30; CDR3aa: AWSWIRGHGDGYT
j_gene: TRBJ2-7; v_gene: TRBV2; CDR3aa: ASSVGAYSYEQY
j_gene: TRBJ2-7; v_gene: TRBV19; CDR3aa: ASSTPGRALYEQY
j_gene: TRBJ1-5; v_gene: TRBV27; CDR3aa: ASSFLGGQPQH
j_gene: TRBJ1-2; v_gene: TRBV10-2; CDR3aa: ASSETPGQGNYGYT
j_gene: TRBJ2-1; v_gene: TRBV7-8; CDR3aa: ASSLDPGGHEQF
j_gene: TRBJ1-2; v_gene: TRBV7-9; CDR3aa: ASSSTGTGGYGYT
j_gene: TRBJ2-1; v_gene: TRBV6-5; CDR3aa: ASSYSSDSSYNEQF
j_gene: TRBJ1-1; v_gene: TRBV27; CDR3aa: ASSLWTGSTEAF
j_gene: TRBJ2-1; v_gene: TRBV7-9; CDR3aa: ASSFTGDPQF
j_gene: TRBJ1-1; v_gene: TRBV5-4; CDR3aa: ASSLRVNTEAF
j_gene: TRBJ2-1; v_gene: TRBV25-1; CDR3aa: ASSSGSASSSYNEQF
j_gene: TRBJ1-1; v_gene: TRBV5-5; CDR3aa: ASSPGQGRDTEAF
j_gene: TRBJ1-1; v_gene: TRBV5-1; CDR3aa: ASSETTGIYTEAF
j_gene: TRBJ2-1; v_gene: TRBV9; CDR3aa: ASSAGASGAEQF
j_gene: TRBJ2-4; v_gene: TRBV19; CDR3aa: ASGGLMGAKNIQY
j_gene: TRBJ2-3; v_gene: TRBV9; CDR3aa: ASSPRVGGRIGDTQY
j_gene: TRBJ2-1; v_gene: TRBV19; CDR3aa: ASSSDSNEQF
j_gene: TRBJ1-2; v_gene: TRBV28; CDR3aa: ASRKQGTNYGYT
j_gene: TRBJ2-2; v_gene: TRBV5-4; CDR3aa: ASSLDIGRTGELF
j_gene: TRBJ2-2; v_gene: TRBV6-2/TRBV6-3; CDR3aa: ASSSPSAGGVPGELF
j_gene: TRBJ1-1; v_gene: TRBV11-3; CDR3aa: ASSLKPDTEAF
j_gene: TRBJ2-1; v_gene: TRBV19; CDR3aa: ASSPRTSGRRLRSYNEQF
j_gene: TRBJ2-1; v_gene: TRBV7-9; CDR3aa: ASSPWELWQF
j_gene: TRBJ1-1; v_gene: TRBV6-2/TRBV6-3; CDR3aa: ASSYGGDGLSEAF
j_gene: TRBJ1-3; v_gene: TRBV7-2; CDR3aa: ASSLLDSSGNTIY
j_gene: TRBJ2-7; v_gene: TRBV29-1; CDR3aa: SVGPSRDRGLIGEQY
j_gene: TRBJ1-6; v_gene: TRBV18; CDR3aa: ASSLQGAEGPLH
j_gene: TRBJ1-5; v_gene: TRBV19; CDR3aa: ASSIGAQGWGSPQH
j_gene: TRBJ1-2; v_gene: TRBV6-1; CDR3aa: ASSDVGGQGYGYT
j_gene: TRBJ2-5; v_gene: TRBV19; CDR3aa: ASSSGRVGETQY
j_gene: TRBJ2-1; v_gene: TRBV12-3/TRBV12-4; CDR3aa: ASSRTGNEQF